This T cell receptor beta chain was sequenced for a study of blood T cells in healthy people across ages. Study information: Per two T cells, about one barcoded beta molecule was captured through template switching. Study-level results: Age brought a roughly linear fall in TCR beta diversity measured per million T cells. Greater diversity and more naive CD4+ cells were seen in long-lived donors than in aged donors.

V was pared by 3 bases and J by 2 bases, with 8 bases between. The germline V gene has CDR1 LNHDA and CDR2 SQIVND (reference sequence). The CDR3 has 14 residues. This clonotype was counted only a few times. Its antigen remains unidentified. It was with a sample-barcoded 5' primer and a J-beta primer mix that a second PCR of about 6 to 12 cycles was run. TCRdb itself ran the 5' RACE reads through MiXCR, one entry per CDR3 protein. Here the sample spans roughly 1,700,000 distinct CDR3 sequences, 25% to 30% being singletons. Isolation per sample recovered at least 7 million PBMCs. The TCR originated in a woman in her thirties in good health. The chain carries TRBV19 and TRBJ1-5, with no clear D. The specimen sequenced was blood. The CDR3 DNA reads TGTGCCAGTAGTATCGGCCAGGGCAATCAGCCCCAGCATTTT. Protein sequence: CASSIGQGNQPQHF.